One sample yielded the 29 T cell receptor beta chains listed below, sequenced in a study of response to subunit inactivated influenza vaccine. MiXCR, applied by TCRdb to the RT-PCR reads, yields one record per CDR3 protein. The sample carries about 580,000 distinct CDR3 sequences, 11% to 15% recorded once. The specimen was PBMCs from blood, collected about 11 days after vaccination. The receptors derive from a man in his fifties who received an inactivated influenza vaccine.

This clonotype has at least ten counts. The chain couples TRBV20-1 to TRBJ2-5; TRBD2 agrees at 12 bases. The CDR3 extends over 18 amino acids. Germline CDR1 DFQATT, CDR2 SNEGSKA (reference sequence). The V and J ends lost 1 base and 4 bases, in that order; junction bases with no gene match: 13. The CDR3: CSARGFGRLAGVGETQYF. CDR3 nucleotide sequence: TGCAGTGCTAGAGGATTTGGGAGACTAGCGGGAGTAGGAGAGACCCAGTACTTC.

This clonotype was counted only a few times. The chain links TRBV4-3 to TRBJ2-3; a weak D match, TRBD1 (5 bases). The ends were cut back, 3 bases at V and 0 bases at J, with 7 bases in the middle. Germline-derived CDR1 and CDR2 are LGHNA and YSLEER. This CDR3 region has 14 residues. The CDR3: CASSQAGSTDTQYF. The CDR3 coding sequence is TGCGCCAGCAGCCAGGCAGGGAGCACAGATACGCAGTATTTT.

This sequence joins TRBV13 and TRBJ2-1, with 8 bases that match TRBD2. The germline V gene encodes CDR1 PRHDT and CDR2 FYEKMQ (reference sequence). The CDR3 covers 17 residues. The V gene end was trimmed by 3 bases and the J gene end by 8 bases; junction bases not matched to a gene: 15. CDR3 nucleotides: TGTGCCAGCAGCTTTGAACCAGCGGGAGTATCTACTGATGAGCAGTTCTTC. It translates to CASSFEPAGVSTDEQFF.

J is TRBJ2-5 and V is TRBV20-1; 7 nucleotides align to TRBD1. J lost 5 bases, V lost 4 bases, and 10 bases had no gene match. Looked up from germline, CDR1 is DFQATT and CDR2 is SNEGSKA (reference sequence). The CDR3 contains 14 residues. The CDR3 region has the DNA TGCAGTGCTATGGCTGAGGGGGCTGCCGAGACCCAGTACTTC. This sequence encodes CSAMAEGAAETQYF.

V usage is TRBV11-3 and J usage is TRBJ2-2; D ambiguous. Germline CDR1 SGHNT, CDR2 YENEEA. The CDR3 contains 15 residues. V dropped 0 bases and J dropped 7 bases, with 12 bases sitting between them. This CDR3 is CASSLDIVEDGELFF. CDR3 DNA sequence: TGTGCCAGCAGCTTAGATATCGTCGAGGACGGGGAGCTGTTTTTT.

This clonotype was found a few times. The chain recombines TRBV15 with TRBJ2-2; D not certain. The germline CDR1 and CDR2 sequences are LNHNV and YYDKDF (reference sequence). CDR3 length: 17 residues. The V and J ends lost 1 base and 3 bases respectively, with 15 bases between them. CDR3 region: CATSRGASGPYTGELFF. The CDR3 DNA sequence: TGTGCCACCAGCAGAGGCGCCTCTGGCCCGTACACCGGGGAGCTGTTTTTT.

This clonotype turned up a few times. V gene TRBV20-1 combines with J gene TRBJ2-3, with TRBD2 matching 7 bases. The length of the CDR3 is 14 residues. In germline, CDR1 is DFQATT, CDR2 SNEGSKA (reference sequence). V lost 2 bases, J lost 3 bases, and 5 bases stayed unmatched. The CDR3 DNA reads TGCAGTGCTAGAAGGCGGGAGAGGACAGATACGCAGTATTTT. This sequence encodes CSARRRERTDTQYF.

The chain combines TRBV2 with TRBJ1-2; the D is unclear. CDR1 and CDR2 from the germline V gene are SNHLY and FYNNEI. V was cut by 2 bases and J by 0 bases, with 7 bases left in between. The CDR3 covers 14 residues. The CDR3 DNA sequence: TGTGCCAGCAGTGAAATCACCTCTAACTATGGCTACACCTTC. This codes for CASSEITSNYGYTF.

This rearrangement joins TRBV7-9 to TRBJ2-3, with D possibly matching TRBD1 (5 bases). The CDR3 length is 17 residues. V lost 1 base and J 6 bases, leaving 20 bases between the germline ends. CDR1 is SEHNR and CDR2 is FQNEAQ in the germline V gene (reference sequence). As DNA, the CDR3 is TGTGCCAGCAGCTTAGGGGGCGACCTAGTCCAACTGGATACGCAGTATTTT. Amino acid sequence: CASSLGGDLVQLDTQYF.

The chain has TRBV20-1 and TRBJ2-1; 8 nucleotides match TRBD2. The V gene's germline CDR1 is DFQATT and CDR2 SNEGSKA (reference sequence). Trimming removed 0 bases from V and 4 bases from J; junction bases left unmatched: 5. This CDR3 region has 15 residues. In DNA form, the CDR3 reads TGCAGTGCTAGAGATCGGAGCGGGGGATACAATGAGCAGTTCTTC. Its translation is CSARDRSGGYNEQFF.

In this sample, this clonotype turned up many times. The CDR3 here is CASSLGTTAYEQYF. The CDR3 DNA is TGTGCCAGCAGCTTAGGGACAACGGCCTACGAGCAGTACTTC. V gene TRBV7-8 combines with J gene TRBJ2-7; the D gene is possibly TRBD1 (5 bases). In germline, CDR1 is SGHVS, CDR2 FQNEAQ. Trimming stripped 1 base from V and 2 bases from J, with 9 bases between. This CDR3 has 14 residues.

The chain uses TRBV10-3 and TRBJ2-1; tentative D call: TRBD1 (5 bases). Trimming cost V 4 bases and J 9 bases, with 22 bases left between them. CDR1 ENHRY and CDR2 SYGVKD come from the germline V gene. The CDR3 consists of 16 residues. CDR3 protein: CAISASVGQGRGEQFF. In nucleotides, the CDR3 is TGTGCCATCAGTGCATCGGTCGGCCAGGGTAGGGGTGAGCAGTTCTTC.

Only a few counts were recorded for this clonotype. The chain employs TRBV5-5 and TRBJ2-1; 7 bases align to TRBD2. Germline trimming cut 1 base from V and 1 base from J; bases unmatched to any gene: 8. CDR3 length equals 17 residues. Germline CDR1 is SGHKS and CDR2 is YYEKEE (reference sequence). The CDR3 is CASSLQLYGGSYNEQFF. Written as DNA, the CDR3 is TGTGCCAGCAGCTTGCAATTGTACGGGGGGTCCTACAATGAGCAGTTCTTC.

The rearrangement uses TRBV20-1 and TRBJ2-5; TRBD2 matches 11 bases. CDR1 DFQATT and CDR2 SNEGSKA come from the germline V gene (reference sequence). The CDR3 runs to 13 residues. The CDR3 region has the DNA TGCGGCGTCATAGCGGGAGGGCGAGAGACCCAGTACTTC. Translated, it gives CGVIAGGRETQYF.

The rearrangement links TRBV7-6 to TRBJ2-2; D might be TRBD1 (6 bases). There are 14 residues in the CDR3. The germline V gene has CDR1 SGHVS and CDR2 FNYEAQ. V was clipped by 1 base and J by 7 bases, with 10 bases between them. CDR3 protein: CASSLGQGRGELFF. CDR3 nucleotide sequence: TGTGCCAGCAGCTTAGGGCAGGGGCGCGGGGAGCTGTTTTTT.

A few counts support this clonotype. The chain joins TRBV28 to TRBJ2-5; the D gene is possibly TRBD2 (6 bases). The CDR3 sequence is 15 residues long. Trimming removed 5 bases at V and 0 bases at J, with 13 bases between. Germline V gene sequence: CDR1 MDHEN, CDR2 SYDVKM. The CDR3 sequence: CASSQTGTYQETQYF. CDR3 coding DNA: TGTGCCAGCAGTCAAACCGGGACTTACCAAGAGACCCAGTACTTC.

This clonotype was seen once. The rearrangement links TRBV6-1 to TRBJ2-7; possibly TRBD1 for D (5 bases). The CDR3 has 14 amino acids. Germline V CDR1 and CDR2: MNHNS, SASEGT. V lost 6 bases to trimming and J lost 0 bases, with 12 bases between them. CDR3 sequence: CASSPTVTSYEQYF. CDR3 DNA sequence: TGTGCCAGCAGCCCGACAGTGACCTCCTACGAGCAGTACTTC.

V gene TRBV6-5 combines with J gene TRBJ2-2; unclear D gene. The CDR3 covers 13 residues. V shed 0 bases and J shed 8 bases, with 7 bases lying between them. Germline V gene sequence: CDR1 MNHEY, CDR2 SVGAGI. The CDR3 DNA reads as TGTGCCAGCAGTTACTCTTGGCGTGGGGAGCTGTTTTTT. Translation gives CASSYSWRGELFF.

This chain links TRBV7-2 with TRBJ1-3, with a tentative D call TRBD1 (5 bases). Germline assignment: CDR1 SGHTA and CDR2 FQGNSA. Trimming cost V 2 bases and J 6 bases, with 11 bases left between them. The CDR3 length is 14 residues. The CDR3 sequence is CASSLSRAENTIYF. As DNA, the CDR3 is TGTGCCAGCAGCTTAAGCAGGGCCGAAAACACCATATATTTT.

This clonotype has just a few counts. The gene calls are TRBV6-5 and TRBJ1-1; TRBD1 agrees at 8 bases. The CDR3 spans 13 residues. From germline, CDR1 is MNHEY and CDR2 SVGAGI. The junction had 2 bases not matched to a gene; V was cut back by 2 bases and J by 6 bases. This CDR3 is CASSYRQGSEAFF. The CDR3 nucleotides read TGTGCCAGCAGTTACCGACAGGGGTCTGAAGCTTTCTTT.

This clonotype was observed a handful of times. The CDR3 nucleotides read TGCGCCAGCAGCTCCGGACACGGACTAAACGAAAAACTGTTTTTT. Encoded protein: CASSSGHGLNEKLFF. V usage is TRBV5-1 and J usage is TRBJ1-4, with D perhaps TRBD1 (5 bases). Germline CDR1 is SGHRS and CDR2 is YFSETQ. V was clipped by 3 bases and J by 8 bases, with 17 bases between them. CDR3 length equals 15 residues.

The chain joins TRBV3-1 to TRBJ2-1; tentatively, D is TRBD2 (7 bases). Trimming left V 6 bases short and J 7 bases short, with 13 bases between. Per germline, CDR1 LGHDT and CDR2 YNNKEL (reference sequence). This CDR3 has 13 residues. CDR3 sequence (DNA): TGTGCCAGCAGGGCGGGGGCCAGGAATGAGCAGTTCTTC. It is translated as CASRAGARNEQFF.

In this sample, this clonotype turned up a few times. CDR3 DNA: TGTGCCAGCAGTCACCGACAGTTAGGCCAAGAGACCCAGTACTTC. Residues: CASSHRQLGQETQYF. The gene calls are TRBV6-5 and TRBJ2-5, with D perhaps matching TRBD1 (5 bases). The V and J ends lost 5 bases and 1 base respectively, with 14 bases between them. CDR1 and CDR2 from the germline V gene are MNHEY and SVGAGI. The CDR3 sequence is 15 residues long.

This chain connects TRBV7-3 to TRBJ2-3; TRBD2 is a possible D gene (6 bases). The CDR3 is made up of 14 amino acids. Germline CDR1 and CDR2: SGHTA and FQGTGA. Trimming cost V 5 bases and J 5 bases, with 14 bases left between them. The DNA for the CDR3 is TGTGCCAGCAGCCCTGGGGGGAGATTAGATACGCAGTATTTT. Translating it yields CASSPGGRLDTQYF. The full variable domain, with the rest looked up from reference TRBV7-3 and TRBJ2-3, is GAGVSQTPSNKVTEKGKYVELRCDPISGHTALYWYRQSLGQGPEFLIYFQGTGAADDSGLPNDRFFAVRPEGSVSTLKIQRTERGDSAVYLCASSPGGRLDTQYFGPGTRLTVL.

This clonotype was counted between two and nine times. CDR3 sequence (DNA): TGTGCCAGCAGCCACGGACAGGGGAACACTGAAGCTTTCTTT. It specifies CASSHGQGNTEAFF. The rearrangement joins TRBV9 to TRBJ1-1; 8 bases are a match to TRBD1. V lost 4 bases to trimming and J lost 1 base; unmatched junction nucleotides: 3. Germline CDR1 and CDR2: SGDLS and YYNGEE. The CDR3 extends over 14 amino acids.

This clonotype has ten or more counts. The chain links TRBV30 to TRBJ2-7; TRBD2 matches at 7 bases. V was clipped by 6 bases and J by 1 base; unmatched bases: 9. The germline gives CDR1 GTSNPN, CDR2 SVGIG (reference sequence). This CDR3 has 14 residues. CDR3 loop: CACVKGLSSYEQYF. For the CDR3, the DNA is TGTGCCTGCGTAAAGGGACTATCTTCCTACGAGCAGTACTTC.

The genes are TRBV4-3 and TRBJ2-7; TRBD2 might be the D (5 bases). CDR1 and CDR2 (germline): LGHNA, YSLEER. The CDR3 covers 14 residues. The V end lost 0 bases, the J end lost 7 bases, and 13 bases lay between the germline ends. CDR3 sequence reads: CASSQDESGIEQYF. The CDR3 region has the DNA TGCGCCAGCAGCCAAGATGAATCGGGAATTGAGCAGTACTTC.

This rearrangement joins TRBV20-1 to TRBJ1-3; weak D call: TRBD1 (5 bases). This CDR3 has 15 amino acids. V dropped 3 bases and J dropped 1 base, with 13 bases sitting between them. CDR1 is DFQATT, CDR2 SNEGSKA, per germline (reference sequence). CDR3 amino acids: CSASLAPGSGNTIYF. The CDR3 coding sequence is TGCAGTGCTAGTCTGGCGCCAGGGTCTGGAAACACCATATATTTT.

The V call is TRBV12-3 or TRBV12-4, the J call TRBJ2-7; weak D call: TRBD2 (5 bases). The CDR3 spans 15 residues. V was clipped by 2 bases and J by 3 bases, with 14 bases between them. CDR3 in amino acids: CASSLIGNWNYEQYF. CDR3 coding DNA: TGTGCCAGCAGTTTAATCGGGAATTGGAACTACGAGCAGTACTTC.